The clone carrying this T cell receptor (beta chain) has a single count. The sample is drawn from a study of T cell changes during pregnancy in multiple sclerosis. Using immunoSEQ multiplex PCR, the repertoire was profiled, and TCRdb retains in-frame clones only, with some absent. This sample has approximately 48,000 clones, with 90% to 95% found just once. CDR3 length: 19 amino acids. The V and J ends lost 0 bases and 1 base respectively, with 21 bases between them. CDR1 and CDR2 (germline): MNHNS, SASEGT. The chain employs TRBV6-1 and TRBJ1-2; D may be TRBD1 (6 bases). The sample here was CD8+ T cells from peripheral blood mononuclear cells, taken before pregnancy. The source is a female donor with multiple sclerosis, enrolled in a pregnancy study. The CDR3 nucleotides read TGTGCCAGCAGTGAAGCAATGGGGGCTAGGATAACTCTTAACTATGGCTACACCTTC. This sequence encodes CASSEAMGARITLNYGYTF.